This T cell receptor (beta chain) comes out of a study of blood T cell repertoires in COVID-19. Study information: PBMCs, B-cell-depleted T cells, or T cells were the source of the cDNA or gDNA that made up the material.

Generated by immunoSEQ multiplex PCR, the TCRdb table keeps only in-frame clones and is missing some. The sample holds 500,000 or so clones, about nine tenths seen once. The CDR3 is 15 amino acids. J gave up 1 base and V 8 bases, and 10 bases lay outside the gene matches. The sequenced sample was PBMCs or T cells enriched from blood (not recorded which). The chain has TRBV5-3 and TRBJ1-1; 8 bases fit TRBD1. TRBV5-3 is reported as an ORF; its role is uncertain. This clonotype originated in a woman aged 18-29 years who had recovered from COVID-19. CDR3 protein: CARPGTGTGNTEAFF. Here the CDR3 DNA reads TGTGCCAGGCCTGGAACCGGGACAGGGAACACTGAAGCTTTCTTT.